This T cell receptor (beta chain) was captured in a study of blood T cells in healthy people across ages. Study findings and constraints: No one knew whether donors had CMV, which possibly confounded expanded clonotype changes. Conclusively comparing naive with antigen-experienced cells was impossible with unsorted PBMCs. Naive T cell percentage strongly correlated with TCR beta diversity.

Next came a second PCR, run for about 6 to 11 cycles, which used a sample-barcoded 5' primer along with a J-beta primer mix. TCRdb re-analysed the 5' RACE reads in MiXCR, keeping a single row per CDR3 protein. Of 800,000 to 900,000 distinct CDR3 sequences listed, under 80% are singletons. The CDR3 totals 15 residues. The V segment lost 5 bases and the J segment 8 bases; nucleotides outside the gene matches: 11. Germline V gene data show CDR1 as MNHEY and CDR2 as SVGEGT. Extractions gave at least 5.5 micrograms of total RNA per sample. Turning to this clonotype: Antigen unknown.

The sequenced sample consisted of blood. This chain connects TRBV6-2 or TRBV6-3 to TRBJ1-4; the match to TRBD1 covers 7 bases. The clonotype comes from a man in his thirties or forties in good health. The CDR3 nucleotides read TGTGCCAGCAGTACGGTCCGGGACAGTCGGGAAAAACTGTTTTTT. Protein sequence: CASSTVRDSREKLFF.